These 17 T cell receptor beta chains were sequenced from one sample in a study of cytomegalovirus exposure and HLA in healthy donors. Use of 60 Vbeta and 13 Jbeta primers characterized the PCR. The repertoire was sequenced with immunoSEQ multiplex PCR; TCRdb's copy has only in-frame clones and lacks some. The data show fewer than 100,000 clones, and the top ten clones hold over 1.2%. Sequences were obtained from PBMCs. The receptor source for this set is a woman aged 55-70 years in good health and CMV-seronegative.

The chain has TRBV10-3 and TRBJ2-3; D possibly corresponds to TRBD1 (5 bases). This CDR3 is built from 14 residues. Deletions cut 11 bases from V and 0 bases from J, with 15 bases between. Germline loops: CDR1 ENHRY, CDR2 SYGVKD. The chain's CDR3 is CAVRGPGSTDTQYF. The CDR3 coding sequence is TGTGCCGTAAGGGGTCCGGGCAGCACAGATACGCAGTATTTT.

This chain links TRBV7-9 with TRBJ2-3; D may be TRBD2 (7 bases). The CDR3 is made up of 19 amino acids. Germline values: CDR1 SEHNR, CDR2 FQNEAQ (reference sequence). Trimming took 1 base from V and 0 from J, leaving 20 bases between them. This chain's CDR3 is CASSLGTQGGASSTDTQYF. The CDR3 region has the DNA TGTGCCAGCAGCTTAGGGACCCAAGGGGGGGCTTCTAGCACAGATACGCAGTATTTT.

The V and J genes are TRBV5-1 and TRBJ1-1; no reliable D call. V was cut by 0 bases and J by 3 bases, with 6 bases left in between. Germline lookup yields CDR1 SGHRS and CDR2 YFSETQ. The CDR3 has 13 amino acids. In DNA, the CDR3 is TGCGCCAGCAGCTTGGGATCGGACACTGAAGCTTTCTTT. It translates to CASSLGSDTEAFF.

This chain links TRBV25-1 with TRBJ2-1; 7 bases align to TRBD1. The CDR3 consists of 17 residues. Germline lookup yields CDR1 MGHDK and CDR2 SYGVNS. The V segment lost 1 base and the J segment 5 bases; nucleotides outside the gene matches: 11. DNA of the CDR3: TGTGCCAGCAGTGAATTAACTTGGGACAGCTCTGACAATGAGCAGTTCTTC. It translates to CASSELTWDSSDNEQFF.

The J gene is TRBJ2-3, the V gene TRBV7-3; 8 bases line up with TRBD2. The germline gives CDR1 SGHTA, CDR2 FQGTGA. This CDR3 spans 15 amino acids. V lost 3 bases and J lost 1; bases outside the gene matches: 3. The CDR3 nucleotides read TGTGCCAGCAGCTTCACTAGCGGCCGCACAGATACGCAGTATTTT. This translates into CASSFTSGRTDTQYF.

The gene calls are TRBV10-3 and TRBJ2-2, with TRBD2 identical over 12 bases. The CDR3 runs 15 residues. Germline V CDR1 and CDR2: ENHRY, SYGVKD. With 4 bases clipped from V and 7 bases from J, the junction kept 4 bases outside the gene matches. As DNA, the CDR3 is TGTGCCATCAGTGGACTAGCGGGAGAAGGCGGGGAGCTGTTTTTT. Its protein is CAISGLAGEGGELFF.

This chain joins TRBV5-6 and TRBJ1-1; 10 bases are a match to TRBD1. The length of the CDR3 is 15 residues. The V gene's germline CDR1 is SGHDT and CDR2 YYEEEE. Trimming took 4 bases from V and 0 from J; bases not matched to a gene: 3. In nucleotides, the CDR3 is TGTGCCAGCAGCGGAGGGACAGGGGTGAACACTGAAGCTTTCTTT. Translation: CASSGGTGVNTEAFF.

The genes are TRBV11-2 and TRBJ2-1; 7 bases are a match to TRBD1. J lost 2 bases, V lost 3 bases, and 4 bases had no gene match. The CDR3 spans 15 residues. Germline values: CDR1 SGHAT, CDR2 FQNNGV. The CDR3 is CASSFDRDTYNEQFF. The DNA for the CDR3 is TGTGCCAGCAGCTTCGACAGGGATACCTACAATGAGCAGTTCTTC. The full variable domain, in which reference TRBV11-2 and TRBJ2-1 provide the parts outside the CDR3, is EAGVAQSPRYKIIEKRQSVAFWCNPISGHATLYWYQQILGQGPKLLIQFQNNGVVDDSQLPKDRFSAERLKGVDSTLKIQPAKLEDSAVYLCASSFDRDTYNEQFFGPGTRLTVL.

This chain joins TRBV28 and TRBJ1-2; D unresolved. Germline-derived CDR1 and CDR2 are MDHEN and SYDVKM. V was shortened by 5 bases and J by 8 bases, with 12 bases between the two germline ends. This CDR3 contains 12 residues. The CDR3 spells CASSDLDLGYTF. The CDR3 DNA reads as TGTGCCAGCAGTGACTTAGACCTGGGCTACACCTTC.

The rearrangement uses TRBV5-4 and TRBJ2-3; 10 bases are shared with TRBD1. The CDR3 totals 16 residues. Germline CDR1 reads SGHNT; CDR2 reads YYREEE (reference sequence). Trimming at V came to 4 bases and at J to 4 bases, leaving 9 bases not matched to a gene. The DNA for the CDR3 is TGTGCCAGCAGCACCCTGGACAGGGGGATTTCAGATACGCAGTATTTT. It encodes CASSTLDRGISDTQYF. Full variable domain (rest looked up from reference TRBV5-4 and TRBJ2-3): ETGVTQSPTHLIKTRGQQVTLRCSSQSGHNTVSWYQQALGQGPQFIFQYYREEENGRGNFPPRFSGLQFPNYSSELNVNALELDDSALYLCASSTLDRGISDTQYFGPGTRLTVL.

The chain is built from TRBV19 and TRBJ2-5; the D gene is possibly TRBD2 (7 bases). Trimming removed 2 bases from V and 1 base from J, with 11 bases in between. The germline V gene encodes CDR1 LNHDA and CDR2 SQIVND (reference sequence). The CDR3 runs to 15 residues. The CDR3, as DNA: TGTGCCAGTAGTATACGCGGGGGCCCCCAAGAGACCCAGTACTTC. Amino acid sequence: CASSIRGGPQETQYF.

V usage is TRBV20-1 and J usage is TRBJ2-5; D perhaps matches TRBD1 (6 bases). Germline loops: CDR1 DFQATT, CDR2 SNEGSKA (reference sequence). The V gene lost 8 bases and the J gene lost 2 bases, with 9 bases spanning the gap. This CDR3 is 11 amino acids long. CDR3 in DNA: TGCAGTACAGGGTATCAAGAGACCCAGTACTTC. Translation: CSTGYQETQYF.

The CDR3 loop is CASSPPSVATEAFF. CDR3 DNA sequence: TGTGCCAGCTCACCACCGTCTGTGGCCACTGAAGCTTTCTTT. The chain links TRBV18 to TRBJ1-1; D remains ambiguous. CDR3 length: 14 amino acids. Germline V CDR1 and CDR2: KGHSH, LQKENI. Trimming shortened V by 0 bases and J by 4 bases, and 9 bases separated the two germline ends.

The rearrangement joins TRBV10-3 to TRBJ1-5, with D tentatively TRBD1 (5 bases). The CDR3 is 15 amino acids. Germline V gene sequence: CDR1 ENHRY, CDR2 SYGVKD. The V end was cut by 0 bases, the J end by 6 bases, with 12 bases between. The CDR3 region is CAISESGLQSQPQHF. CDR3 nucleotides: TGTGCCATCAGTGAGTCGGGACTGCAGAGTCAGCCCCAGCATTTT.

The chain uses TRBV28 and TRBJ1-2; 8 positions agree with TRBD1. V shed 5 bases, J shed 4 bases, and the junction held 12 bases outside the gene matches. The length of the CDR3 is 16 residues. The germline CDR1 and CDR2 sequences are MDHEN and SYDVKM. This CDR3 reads CASSGPWTGITYGYTF. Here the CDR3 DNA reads TGTGCCAGCAGTGGGCCGTGGACAGGGATTACCTATGGCTACACCTTC.

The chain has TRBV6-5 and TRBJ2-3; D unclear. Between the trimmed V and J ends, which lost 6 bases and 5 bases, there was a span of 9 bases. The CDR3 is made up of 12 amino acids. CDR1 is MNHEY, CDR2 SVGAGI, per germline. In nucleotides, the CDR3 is TGTGCCAGCAGCTCGAGTGGAGATACGCAGTATTTT. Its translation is CASSSSGDTQYF.

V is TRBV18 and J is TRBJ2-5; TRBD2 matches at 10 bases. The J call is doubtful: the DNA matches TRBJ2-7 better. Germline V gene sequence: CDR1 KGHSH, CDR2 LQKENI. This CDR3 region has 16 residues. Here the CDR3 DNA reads TGTGCCAGCTCACCTCCTAGCGGGGGTCTGGTGTACGAGCAGTACTTC. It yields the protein CASSPPSGGLVYEQYF.